Below, 16 T cell receptor beta chains from the same sample are listed, as sequenced in a study of blood T cell repertoires in COVID-19. The assay was immunoSEQ multiplex PCR, and TCRdb's table has in-frame clones only and misses some. The sample lists about 76,000 clones; around 88% were seen once. Sequencing was performed on peripheral blood. The source of these receptors is a human donor in a cohort sampled during active COVID-19.

V and J are TRBV11-3 and TRBJ2-2; D might be TRBD2 (6 bases). V lost 1 base to trimming and J lost 1 base, with 7 bases between them. Looked up from germline, CDR1 is SGHNT and CDR2 is YENEEA. The CDR3 runs to 15 residues. This CDR3 reads CASSLAGLNTGELFF. The CDR3 nucleotides read TGTGCCAGCAGCTTAGCGGGACTGAACACCGGGGAGCTGTTTTTT.

This clone was seen only a few times. The chain joins TRBV5-6 to TRBJ1-6; 9 bases align to TRBD1. The CDR3 has 14 amino acids. Germline CDR1 is SGHDT and CDR2 is YYEEEE. With V trimmed by 2 bases and J by 8 bases, 2 bases remained unmatched. CDR3 loop: CASSFRDRDSPLHF. The CDR3 DNA sequence: TGTGCCAGCAGCTTCCGGGACAGGGATTCACCCCTCCACTTT.

The genes are TRBV3-1 (or the pseudogene TRBV3-2) and TRBJ2-5; 8 bases map to TRBD2. With 4 bases clipped from V and 3 bases from J, the junction kept 7 bases outside the gene matches. This CDR3 region has 15 residues. Germline values: CDR1 LGHDT, CDR2 YNNKEL (reference sequence). The CDR3 DNA reads TGTGCCAGCAGCCGAGCCTCGGGGGGGGAAGAGACCCAGTACTTC. Amino acid sequence: CASSRASGGEETQYF.

The chain recombines TRBV9 with TRBJ2-3, with 9 bases lining up with TRBD1. CDR3 size: 16 residues. From germline, CDR1 is SGDLS and CDR2 YYNGEE. Losses at the gene ends were 4 bases for V and 6 bases for J; bases not matched to a gene: 12. The CDR3 here is CASSLGGTGMTDTQYF. The CDR3 coding sequence is TGTGCCAGCAGCCTAGGGGGGACAGGGATGACGGATACGCAGTATTTT.

The rearrangement uses TRBV6-6 and TRBJ1-2; D may be TRBD1 (6 bases). This CDR3 contains 12 residues. V was pared by 5 bases and J by 8 bases, with 12 bases between. CDR1 and CDR2 (germline): MNHNY, SVGAGI (reference sequence). The CDR3 is CASSADRYGYTF. DNA for the CDR3: TGTGCCAGCAGTGCCGACAGGTACGGCTACACCTTC.

The chain carries TRBV7-3 and TRBJ2-1; D unresolved. CDR3 length equals 15 residues. V shed 5 bases and J shed 0 bases, with 11 bases lying between them. CDR1 is SGHTA and CDR2 is FQGTGA in the germline V gene. The CDR3 DNA follows: TGTGCCAGCAGCCCGACGGGTCCCTCCTACAATGAGCAGTTCTTC. As protein: CASSPTGPSYNEQFF.

The gene calls are TRBV11-2 and TRBJ2-1, with TRBD2 identical over 7 bases. The germline CDR1 and CDR2 sequences are SGHAT and FQNNGV. The CDR3 runs to 16 residues. The ends lost 2 bases at V and 7 bases at J; junction bases unmatched: 11. The CDR3 reads CASSLYRRSGGNEQFF. The DNA of the CDR3 is TGTGCCAGCAGCTTATATAGGAGGTCGGGGGGTAATGAGCAGTTCTTC.

This clone was seen only once. The chain is built from TRBV5-4 and TRBJ2-3, with TRBD1 matching 7 bases. This CDR3 region has 14 residues. Trimming took 4 bases from V and 3 from J; bases not matched to a gene: 5. Germline-derived CDR1 and CDR2 are SGHNT and YYREEE (reference sequence). CDR3 loop: CASSRGDRTDTQYF. CDR3 in DNA: TGTGCCAGCAGCCGAGGGGACAGAACAGATACGCAGTATTTT.

This chain joins TRBV5-1 and TRBJ2-1; 10 nucleotides match TRBD2. The CDR3 runs to 15 residues. Germline CDR1 SGHRS, CDR2 YFSETQ. Unmatched junction bases numbered 12, after V lost 7 bases and J lost 8 bases. The CDR3 loop is CASYINSGRNDEQFF. DNA for the CDR3: TGCGCCAGCTATATTAATAGCGGGAGGAACGATGAGCAGTTCTTC.

This chain joins TRBV4-3 and TRBJ1-1; 9 bases line up with TRBD1. Germline V gives CDR1 LGHNA, CDR2 YSLEER. CDR3 length: 15 amino acids. Trimming cost V 4 bases and J 3 bases; bases outside gene matches: 6. CDR3 DNA: TGCGCCAGCAGCCGGAACAGGGGGCGCGACACTGAAGCTTTCTTT. This codes for CASSRNRGRDTEAFF.

The chain is built from TRBV4-1 and TRBJ1-3, with D unclear. Germline CDR1 reads MGHRA; CDR2 reads YSYEKL. V was cut by 4 bases and J by 3 bases, with 19 bases left in between. The CDR3 spans 17 residues. CDR3 sequence reads: CASSPGLGGRRGNTIYF. For the CDR3, the DNA is TGCGCCAGCAGCCCTGGCTTAGGAGGTCGGCGTGGAAACACCATATATTTT.

This rearrangement joins TRBV11-3 to TRBJ1-1; TRBD1 might be the D (5 bases). From germline, CDR1 is SGHNT and CDR2 YENEEA. Trimming took 5 bases from V and 0 from J, leaving 13 bases between them. This CDR3 has 15 amino acids. DNA of the CDR3: TGTGCCAGCAGCCAAGACTCCAGGGTGAACACTGAAGCTTTCTTT. Its translation is CASSQDSRVNTEAFF.

V usage is TRBV5-1 and J usage is TRBJ2-1; 8 nucleotides align to TRBD1. In germline, CDR1 is SGHRS, CDR2 YFSETQ. CDR3 length: 15 amino acids. V shed 10 bases and J 0 bases; nucleotides not matched to a gene: 9. The DNA for the CDR3 is TGCGCCTCGGCAGGGGGCAGGAGCTCCTACAATGAGCAGTTCTTC. It codes for CASAGGRSSYNEQFF.

Points on this clone: Other DNA sequences in this sample translate to the same CDR3. CDR3 residues: CASSRQDAMKTQYF. DNA for the CDR3: TGTGCCAGCAGCAGGCAGGATGCAATGAAGACCCAGTACTTC. V gene TRBV13 combines with J gene TRBJ2-5; D is ambiguous. CDR3 length: 14 residues. Trimming removed 5 bases at V and 6 bases at J, with 16 bases between. Per the germline V gene, CDR1 is PRHDT and CDR2 is FYEKMQ (reference sequence). The full variable domain, completed using reference TRBV13 and TRBJ2-5, is AAGVIQSPRHLIKEKRETATLKCYPIPRHDTVYWYQQGPGQDPQFLISFYEKMQSDKGSIPDRFSAQQFSDYHSELNMSSLELGDSALYFCASSRQDAMKTQYFGPGTRLLVL.

This chain joins TRBV7-9 and TRBJ1-1; D gene uncertain. Germline CDR1 SEHNR, CDR2 FQNEAQ (reference sequence). The CDR3 consists of 12 residues. Trimming removed 2 bases from V and 10 bases from J, with 11 bases in between. CDR3: CASSLSEGSAFF. The CDR3 nucleotides read TGTGCCAGCAGCTTATCGGAGGGTTCAGCTTTCTTT.

The chain employs TRBV7-3 and TRBJ1-2; 7 positions match TRBD1. The CDR3 has 15 residues. In germline, CDR1 is SGHTA, CDR2 FQGTGA. V lost 6 bases and J lost 7; bases outside the gene matches: 14. In nucleotides, the CDR3 is TGTGCCAGCAGTTCCTCGACAGGGCCTACTAGTGGCTACACCTTC. Translated: CASSSSTGPTSGYTF.